One and the same sample provided the 14 T cell receptor beta chains below, sequenced in a study of response to subunit inactivated influenza vaccine. TCRdb used MiXCR to reprocess the RT-PCR reads, holding one entry per CDR3 protein. This sample has 500,000 to 600,000 distinct CDR3 sequences, with around 11% found just once. The sample also formed part of further work on T cells expressing NK-cell markers. That study reports: Production of TCR beta cDNA relied on 5'RACE template switching with UMIs.

Sequencing used PBMCs from blood, obtained on the day of vaccination. These receptors originate from a man aged 50-60 years who received an inactivated influenza vaccine.

Only a few counts were recorded for this clonotype. V gene TRBV27 combines with J gene TRBJ2-7; 7 positions match TRBD2. V gave up 4 bases and J gave up 3 bases; unmatched junction bases: 12. In germline, CDR1 is MNHEY, CDR2 SMNVEV (reference sequence). The CDR3 contains 16 residues. The CDR3 loop reads CASSSMGGITSYEQYF. As DNA, the CDR3 is TGTGCCAGCAGTTCCATGGGGGGGATAACAAGCTACGAGCAGTACTTC.

This clonotype turned up a few times. The V gene is TRBV7-2, the J gene TRBJ2-1, with 11 nucleotides matching TRBD2. In germline, CDR1 is SGHTA, CDR2 FQGNSA. The CDR3 loop spans 17 amino acids. The V segment lost 4 bases and the J segment 1 base; nucleotides outside the gene matches: 6. CDR3 amino acids: CASSSRTSGLSYNEQFF. CDR3 coding DNA: TGTGCCAGCAGCTCCCGGACTAGCGGGCTTTCCTACAATGAGCAGTTCTTC. The complete variable domain, with remaining parts taken from reference TRBV7-2 and TRBJ2-1, reads GAGVSQSPSNKVTEKGKDVELRCDPISGHTALYWYRQSLGQGLEFLIYFQGNSAPDKSGLPSDRFSAERTGGSVSTLTIQRTQQEDSAVYLCASSSRTSGLSYNEQFFGPGTRLTVL.

This chain uses TRBV5-1 with TRBJ2-3, with 7 bases aligning to TRBD1. The V segment lost 3 bases and the J segment 2 bases; nucleotides outside the gene matches: 6. Germline V gene data show CDR1 as SGHRS and CDR2 as YFSETQ. CDR3 size: 15 residues. The DNA for the CDR3 is TGCGCCAGCAGCTCAGTCGGACAGGCCACAGATACGCAGTATTTT. It yields the protein CASSSVGQATDTQYF. Combining the CDR3 with reference TRBV5-1 and TRBJ2-3 gives the whole variable domain KAGVTQTPRYLIKTRGQQVTLSCSPISGHRSVSWYQQTPGQGLQFLFEYFSETQRNKGNFPGRFSGRQFSNSRSEMNVSTLELGDSALYLCASSSVGQATDTQYFGPGTRLTVL.

About this clonotype itself: The CDR3 end shows no conserved phenylalanine or tryptophan, and so a read error is likely. The chain joins TRBV27 to TRBJ1-4; tentatively, D is TRBD1 (6 bases). Germline assignment: CDR1 MNHEY and CDR2 SMNVEV (reference sequence). This CDR3 has 15 residues. Trimming left V 6 bases short and J 6 bases short, with 17 bases between. CDR3 bases: TGTGCCAGCAGCCTCCAGACAGGTCATCATGAAAAACTGTTTTCT. Translation: CASSLQTGHHEKLFS.

This clonotype has more than one count but fewer than ten. The chain employs TRBV3-1 and TRBJ1-1; a possible D gene is TRBD1 (6 bases). The germline gives CDR1 LGHDT, CDR2 YNNKEL (reference sequence). Trimming cost V 8 bases and J 0 bases, with 13 bases left between them. The CDR3 totals 14 residues. In DNA form, the CDR3 reads TGTGCCAGCGCGACAGGAAGGATGAACACTGAAGCTTTCTTT. Amino acid sequence: CASATGRMNTEAFF.

In nucleotides, the CDR3 is TGTGCCAGCAGTCCAAGATCTAGCGGGGTGAACACCGGGGAGCTGTTTTTT. Its translation is CASSPRSSGVNTGELFF. This rearrangement joins TRBV12-3 or TRBV12-4 to TRBJ2-2, with TRBD2 identical over 9 bases. V lost 5 bases, J lost 1 base, and 8 bases stayed unmatched. The CDR3 totals 17 residues.

Only a few counts were recorded for this clonotype. This rearrangement joins TRBV10-2 to TRBJ2-3, with D tentatively TRBD1 (6 bases). Per germline, CDR1 WSHSY and CDR2 SAAADI. This CDR3 is 17 amino acids long. V was trimmed by 3 bases and J by 6 bases, leaving 22 bases between them. The DNA of the CDR3 is TGCGCCAGCAGTGAACTCAGACCGAGGGGGTTGGGCGATACGCAGTATTTT. Protein sequence: CASSELRPRGLGDTQYF.

The CDR3 here is CAISESGGRNQPQHF. The DNA of the CDR3 is TGTGCCATCAGTGAGTCCGGGGGACGCAATCAGCCCCAGCATTTT. This chain joins TRBV10-3 and TRBJ1-5, with D maybe TRBD1 (5 bases). The V end was cut by 0 bases, the J end by 2 bases, with 8 bases between. The CDR3 extends over 15 amino acids. The germline gives CDR1 ENHRY, CDR2 SYGVKD.

As to this clonotype: A much larger clone differs from this one at a single base, so this may be a read error. The J gene is TRBJ1-1, the V gene TRBV27; possibly TRBD1 for D (5 bases). CDR1 and CDR2 (germline): MNHEY, SMNVEV (reference sequence). CDR3 length: 14 amino acids. The DNA of the CDR3 is TGTGCCAGCAGCCTACTCGCAGGGTACACTGAAGCTCTCTTT. The encoded protein is CASSLLAGYTEALF.

This clonotype appeared a few times. The chain has TRBV5-5 and TRBJ1-6, with 7 nucleotides matching TRBD1. Germline CDR1 and CDR2: SGHKS and YYEKEE (reference sequence). The V gene end was trimmed by 2 bases and the J gene end by 5 bases; junction bases not matched to a gene: 13. The CDR3 loop spans 18 amino acids. CDR3 amino acids: CASSLTGSGTANNSPLHF. The CDR3 bases are TGTGCCAGCAGCTTAACAGGTTCCGGGACAGCTAATAATTCACCCCTCCACTTT.

This clonotype occurred a few times. This chain connects TRBV2 to TRBJ1-6, with D uncertain. The V gene's germline CDR1 is SNHLY and CDR2 FYNNEI. This CDR3 has 15 residues. V lost 2 bases and J 7 bases, leaving 12 bases between the germline ends. CDR3: CASSEQKLANSPLHF. The CDR3, as DNA: TGTGCCAGCAGTGAACAGAAGCTAGCGAATTCACCCCTCCACTTT.

This clonotype was seen only a few times. The chain joins TRBV20-1 to TRBJ2-7; D not certain. V was pared by 5 bases and J by 7 bases, with 9 bases between. Germline lookup yields CDR1 DFQATT and CDR2 SNEGSKA (reference sequence). The CDR3 consists of 10 residues. For the CDR3, the DNA is TGCAGTGCTCCTTACGGTGAGCAGTACTTC. Its translation: CSAPYGEQYF.

This clonotype was picked up many times. The chain has TRBV6-2 or TRBV6-3 and TRBJ1-5, with no clear D. V dropped 4 bases and J dropped 7 bases, with 11 bases sitting between them. The CDR3 runs to 13 residues. Germline V gives CDR1 MNHEY, CDR2 SVGEGT. This CDR3 reads CASSSRPSQPQHF. The CDR3 nucleotides read TGTGCCAGCAGTTCAAGACCTAGCCAGCCCCAGCATTTT.

The chain has TRBV3-1 and TRBJ2-2; D perhaps matches TRBD1 (6 bases). CDR1 is LGHDT and CDR2 is YNNKEL in the germline V gene (reference sequence). This CDR3 contains 17 residues. Trimming cost V 2 bases and J 10 bases, with 23 bases left between them. CDR3 sequence reads: CASSQIEGTWGFAELFF. The CDR3 nucleotides are TGTGCCAGCAGCCAAATAGAAGGGACATGGGGCTTTGCGGAGCTGTTTTTT.